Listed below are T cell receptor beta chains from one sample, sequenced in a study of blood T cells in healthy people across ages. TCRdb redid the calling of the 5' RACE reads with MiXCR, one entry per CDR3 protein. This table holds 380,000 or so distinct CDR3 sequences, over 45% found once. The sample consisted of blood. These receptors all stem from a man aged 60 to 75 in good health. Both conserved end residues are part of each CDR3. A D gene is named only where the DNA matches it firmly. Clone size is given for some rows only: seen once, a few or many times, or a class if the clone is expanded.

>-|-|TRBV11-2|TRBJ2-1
TGTGCCAGCAGCTTACCGACACCTGAGCAGTTCTTC
CASSLPTPEQFF
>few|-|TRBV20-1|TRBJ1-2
TGCAGTGCTAGGTCCCCCGGACAGCTTAACTATGGCTACACCTTC
CSARSPGQLNYGYTF
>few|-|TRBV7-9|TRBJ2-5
TGTGCCAGCAGCCCCGGAACGGGGGTGGAGACCCAGTACTTC
CASSPGTGVETQYF
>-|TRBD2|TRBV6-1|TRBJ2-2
TGTGCCAGGAGAGCGGGGGGGCATACCGGGGAGCTGTTTTTT
CARRAGGHTGELFF
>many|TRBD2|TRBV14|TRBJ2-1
TGTGCCAGCAGCGGTTCAGCGGGGGGGGGGAATGAGCAGTTCTTC
CASSGSAGGGNEQFF
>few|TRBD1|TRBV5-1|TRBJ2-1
TGCGCCAGCAGCCCCTGGCAGGGGGCTAGGAATGAGCAGTTCTTC
CASSPWQGARNEQFF
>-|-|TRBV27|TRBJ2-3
TGTGCCAGCAGCGATGTTCAGAGGGCAGATACGCAGTATTTT
CASSDVQRADTQYF
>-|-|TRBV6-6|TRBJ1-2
TGTGCCAGCAGTTACTCGATAACGGACTATGGCTACACCTTC
CASSYSITDYGYTF
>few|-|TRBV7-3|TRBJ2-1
TGTGCCAGCAGCTCAGCAGGGGCTAATGAGCAGTTCTTC
CASSSAGANEQFF
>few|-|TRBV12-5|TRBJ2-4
TGTGCTAGTGGTTTGCGGGGTTCAGGGGGGGGCAAAAACATTCAGTACTTC
CASGLRGSGGGKNIQYF
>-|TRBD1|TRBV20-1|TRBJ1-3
TGCAGTGCTCAACCACAGGGGGCGTCTGGAAACACCATATATTTT
CSAQPQGASGNTIYF
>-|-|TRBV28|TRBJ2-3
TGTGCCAGCGCGCCGAGACAGTCGAGGGATACGCAGTATTTT
CASAPRQSRDTQYF
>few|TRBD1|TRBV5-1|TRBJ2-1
TGCGCCAGCAGCGGCCGACAGGGATCGGATGAGCAGTTCTTC
CASSGRQGSDEQFF
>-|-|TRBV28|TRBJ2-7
TGTGCCAGCAGTTTAGGCGTGGGGCAGGTAGGGGCCTTCTCCTACGAGCAGTACTTC
CASSLGVGQVGAFSYEQYF
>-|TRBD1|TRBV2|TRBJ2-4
TGTGCCAGCAGGGCGGGACCGACAGGGGGGCAGAACATTCAGTACTTC
CASRAGPTGGQNIQYF
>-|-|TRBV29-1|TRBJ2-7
TGCAGCGCCAGACAGGGAGGCGAGCAGTACTTC
CSARQGGEQYF
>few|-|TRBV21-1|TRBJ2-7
TGTGCCAGCAGCACGTTAGCCCACGAGCAGTACTTC
CASSTLAHEQYF
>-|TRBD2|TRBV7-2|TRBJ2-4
TGTGCCAGCAGCTTAGCGACTAGCGGGAGGTCCTATGAGCAGTACTTC
CASSLATSGRSYEQYF
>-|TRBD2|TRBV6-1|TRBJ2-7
TGTGCCAGCAGTGAATGGGGACTAGCGGGAGACAACGAGCAGTACTTC
CASSEWGLAGDNEQYF
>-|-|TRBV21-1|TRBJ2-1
TGTGCCAGCAGACCGTTAGCGGGTGGGTTTTGGAATGAGCAGTTCTTC
CASRPLAGGFWNEQFF
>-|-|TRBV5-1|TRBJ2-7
TGCGCCAGCAGCCCAGGGGAGCAGGTGGCCTACGAGCAGTACTTC
CASSPGEQVAYEQYF
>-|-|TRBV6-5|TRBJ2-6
TGTGCCAGCAGTTACGAAGGGAAGGGGGCCAACGTCCTGACTTTC
CASSYEGKGANVLTF
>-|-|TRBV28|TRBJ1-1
TGTGCCAGCAGTTTAAGGAGGGAGCGGACTGAAGCTTTCTTT
CASSLRRERTEAFF
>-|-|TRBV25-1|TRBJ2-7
TGTGCCAGCGAGGGGCGGGGCCCCCAACAAGACAGCGGAAGTCACGAGCAGTACTTC
CASEGRGPQQDSGSHEQYF
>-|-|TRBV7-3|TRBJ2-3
TGTGCCAGCAGCATCGTGAGGGCTGGCACAGATACGCAGTATTTC
CASSIVRAGTDTQYF
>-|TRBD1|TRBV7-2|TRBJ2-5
TGTGCCAGCAGCTTAACAGGGGGCCTGTACCAAGGGACCCAGTACTTC
CASSLTGGLYQGTQYF
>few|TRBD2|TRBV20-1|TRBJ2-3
TGCAGTGCTAGTCGGCGGGAGAGGGGAGATACGCAGTATTTT
CSASRRERGDTQYF
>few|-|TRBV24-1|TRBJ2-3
TGTGCCACCAGTGATGTGACACCAGATACGCAGTATTTT
CATSDVTPDTQYF
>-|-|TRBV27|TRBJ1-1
TGTGCCAACAGTCCTAGGGGTAGGCGAACTGAAGCTTTCTTT
CANSPRGRRTEAFF
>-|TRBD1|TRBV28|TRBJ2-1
TGTGCCAGCAGTTCCCCGGACAGGTACAATGAGCAGTTCTTC
CASSSPDRYNEQFF
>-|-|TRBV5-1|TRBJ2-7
TGCGCCAGCAGCCACCAGCAGTTTAACTCCTACGAGCAGTACTTC
CASSHQQFNSYEQYF
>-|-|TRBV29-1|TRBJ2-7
TGCAGCGTTGCACAGGGATCCGAGCAGTACTTC
CSVAQGSEQYF